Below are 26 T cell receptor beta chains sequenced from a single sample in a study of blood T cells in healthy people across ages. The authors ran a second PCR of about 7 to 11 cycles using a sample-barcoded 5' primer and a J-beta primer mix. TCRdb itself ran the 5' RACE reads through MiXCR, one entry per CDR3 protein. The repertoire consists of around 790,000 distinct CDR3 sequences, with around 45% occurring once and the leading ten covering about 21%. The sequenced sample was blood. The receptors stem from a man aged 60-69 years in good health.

Here the CDR3 DNA reads TGTGCCAGCAGCCAAGTTGGGTTCCCCCACGAGCAGTACTTC. It translates to CASSQVGFPHEQYF. The chain employs TRBV3-1 and TRBJ2-7; D remains unclear. V shed 1 base and J shed 5 bases, with 12 bases lying between them. Germline-derived CDR1 and CDR2 are LGHDT and YNNKEL (reference sequence). This CDR3 is built from 14 residues.

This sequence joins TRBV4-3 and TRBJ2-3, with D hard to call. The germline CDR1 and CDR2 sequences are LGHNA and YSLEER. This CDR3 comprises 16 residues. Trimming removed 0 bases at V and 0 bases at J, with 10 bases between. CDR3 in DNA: TGCGCCAGCAGCCAAGATGCCGTGGCTAGCACAGATACGCAGTATTTT. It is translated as CASSQDAVASTDTQYF.

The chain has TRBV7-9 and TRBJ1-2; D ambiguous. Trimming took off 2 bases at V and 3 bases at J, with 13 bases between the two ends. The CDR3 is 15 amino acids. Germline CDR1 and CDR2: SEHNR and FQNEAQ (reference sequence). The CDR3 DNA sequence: TGTGCCAGCAGCTTACTCGGCGGGTGGGACTATGGCTACACCTTC. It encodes CASSLLGGWDYGYTF. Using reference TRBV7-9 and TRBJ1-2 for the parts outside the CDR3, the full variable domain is DTGVSQNPRHKITKRGQNVTFRCDPISEHNRLYWYRQTLGQGPEFLTYFQNEAQLEKSRLLSDRFSAERPKGSFSTLEIQRTEQGDSAMYLCASSLLGGWDYGYTFGSGTRLTVV.

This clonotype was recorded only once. CDR3 residues: CASSSRQVPTDTQYF. As DNA, the CDR3 is TGTGCCAGCAGCTCCCGGCAGGTACCCACAGATACGCAGTATTTT. J is TRBJ2-3 and V is TRBV7-9; no clear D. Germline CDR1 is SEHNR and CDR2 is FQNEAQ (reference sequence). Trimming pared 4 bases from V and 2 bases from J, leaving 13 bases between. The CDR3 has 15 residues.

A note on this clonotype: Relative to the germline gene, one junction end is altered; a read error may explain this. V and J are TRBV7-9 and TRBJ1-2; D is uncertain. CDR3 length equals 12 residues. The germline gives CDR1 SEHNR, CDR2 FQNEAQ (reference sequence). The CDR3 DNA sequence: TGTTCCAGCAGCGTACCCACTGATGGCTACACCTTC. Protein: CSSSVPTDGYTF.

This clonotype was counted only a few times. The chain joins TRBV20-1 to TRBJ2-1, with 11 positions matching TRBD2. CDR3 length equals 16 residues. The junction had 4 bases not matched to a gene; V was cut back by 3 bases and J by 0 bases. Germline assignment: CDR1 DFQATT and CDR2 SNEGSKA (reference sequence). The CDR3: CSARITSGSSYNEQFF. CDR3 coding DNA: TGCAGTGCTAGGATCACTAGCGGGAGCTCCTACAATGAGCAGTTCTTC.

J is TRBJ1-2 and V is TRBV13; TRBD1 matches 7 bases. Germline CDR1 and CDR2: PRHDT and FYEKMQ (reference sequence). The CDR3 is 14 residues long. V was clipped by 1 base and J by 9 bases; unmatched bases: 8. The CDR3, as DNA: TGTGCCAGCAGCTTAGAGGATGAGGGGGCGAGCTACACCTTC. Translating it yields CASSLEDEGASYTF.

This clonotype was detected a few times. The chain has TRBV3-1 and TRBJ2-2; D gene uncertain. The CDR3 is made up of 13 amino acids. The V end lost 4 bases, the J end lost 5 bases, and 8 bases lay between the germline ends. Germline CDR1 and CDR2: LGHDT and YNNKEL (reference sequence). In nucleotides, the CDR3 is TGTGCCAGCAGCCGCGTGGAGACCGGGGAGCTGTTTTTT. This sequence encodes CASSRVETGELFF.

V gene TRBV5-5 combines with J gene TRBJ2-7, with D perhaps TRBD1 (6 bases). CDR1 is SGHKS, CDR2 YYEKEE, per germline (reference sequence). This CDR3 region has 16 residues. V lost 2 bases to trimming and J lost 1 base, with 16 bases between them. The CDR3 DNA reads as TGTGCCAGCAGCTTTCGCTTACCACAGGGTTCCTACGAGCAGTACTTC. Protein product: CASSFRLPQGSYEQYF.

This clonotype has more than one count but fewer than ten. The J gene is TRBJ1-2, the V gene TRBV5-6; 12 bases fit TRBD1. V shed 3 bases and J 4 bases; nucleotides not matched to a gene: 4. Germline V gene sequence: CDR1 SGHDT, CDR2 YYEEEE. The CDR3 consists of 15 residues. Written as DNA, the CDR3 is TGTGCCAGCAGCTCCCGGGACAGGGGGCTCTATGGCTACACCTTC. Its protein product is CASSSRDRGLYGYTF.

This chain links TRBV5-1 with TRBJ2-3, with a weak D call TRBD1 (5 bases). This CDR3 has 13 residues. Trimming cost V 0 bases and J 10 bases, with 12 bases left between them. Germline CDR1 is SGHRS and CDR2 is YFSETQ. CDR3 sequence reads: CASSLGWGGAQYF. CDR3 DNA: TGCGCCAGCAGCTTGGGATGGGGCGGAGCGCAGTATTTT.

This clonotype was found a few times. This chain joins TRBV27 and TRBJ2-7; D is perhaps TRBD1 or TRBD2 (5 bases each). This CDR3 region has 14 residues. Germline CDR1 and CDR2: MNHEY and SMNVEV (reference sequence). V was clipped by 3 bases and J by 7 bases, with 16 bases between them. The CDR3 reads CASSFGGIKEEQYF. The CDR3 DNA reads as TGTGCCAGCAGTTTTGGGGGAATTAAGGAGGAGCAGTACTTC.

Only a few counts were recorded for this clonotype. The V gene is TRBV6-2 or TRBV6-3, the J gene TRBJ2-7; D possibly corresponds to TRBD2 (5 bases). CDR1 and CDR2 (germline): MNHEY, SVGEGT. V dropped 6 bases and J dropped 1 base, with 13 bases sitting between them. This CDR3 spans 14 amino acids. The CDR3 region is CASSTLSGSYEQYF. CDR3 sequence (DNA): TGTGCCAGCAGCACGCTAAGCGGATCCTACGAGCAGTACTTC.

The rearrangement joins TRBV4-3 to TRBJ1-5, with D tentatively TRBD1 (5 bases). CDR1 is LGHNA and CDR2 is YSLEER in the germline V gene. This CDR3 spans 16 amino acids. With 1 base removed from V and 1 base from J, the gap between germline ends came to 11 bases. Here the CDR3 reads CASSQVAGRSNQPQHF. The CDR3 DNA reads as TGCGCCAGCAGCCAAGTGGCGGGACGGAGCAATCAGCCCCAGCATTTT.

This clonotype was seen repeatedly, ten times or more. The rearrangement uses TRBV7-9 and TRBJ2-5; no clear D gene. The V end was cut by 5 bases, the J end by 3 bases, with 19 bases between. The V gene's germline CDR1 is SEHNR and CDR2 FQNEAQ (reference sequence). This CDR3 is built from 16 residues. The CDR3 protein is CASSPITAGLKETQYF. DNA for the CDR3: TGTGCCAGCAGCCCGATCACGGCAGGTCTTAAAGAGACCCAGTACTTC.

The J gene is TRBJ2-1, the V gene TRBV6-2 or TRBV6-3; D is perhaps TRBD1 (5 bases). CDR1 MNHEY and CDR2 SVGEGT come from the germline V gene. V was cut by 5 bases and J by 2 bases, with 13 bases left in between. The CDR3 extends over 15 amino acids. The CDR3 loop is CASSPPGSPYNEQFF. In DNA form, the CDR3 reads TGTGCCAGCAGTCCTCCAGGGTCCCCCTACAATGAGCAGTTCTTC.

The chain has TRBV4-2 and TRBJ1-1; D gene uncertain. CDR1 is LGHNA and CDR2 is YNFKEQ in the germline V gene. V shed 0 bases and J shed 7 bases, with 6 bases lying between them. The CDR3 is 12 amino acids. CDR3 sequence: CASSQEKSEAFF. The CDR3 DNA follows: TGTGCCAGCAGCCAAGAGAAAAGTGAAGCTTTCTTT.

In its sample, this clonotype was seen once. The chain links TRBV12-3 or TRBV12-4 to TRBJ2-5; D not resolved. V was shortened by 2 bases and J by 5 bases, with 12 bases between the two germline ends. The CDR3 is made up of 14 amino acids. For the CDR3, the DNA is TGTGCCAGCAGTTTAACGCCGGGTGATGAGACCCAGTACTTC. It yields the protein CASSLTPGDETQYF.

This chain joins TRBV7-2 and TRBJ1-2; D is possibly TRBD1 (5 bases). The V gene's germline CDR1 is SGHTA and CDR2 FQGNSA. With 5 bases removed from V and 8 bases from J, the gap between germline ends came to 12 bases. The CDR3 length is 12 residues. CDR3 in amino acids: CASSPGFGGYTF. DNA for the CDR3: TGTGCCAGCAGCCCAGGGTTCGGGGGCTACACCTTC.

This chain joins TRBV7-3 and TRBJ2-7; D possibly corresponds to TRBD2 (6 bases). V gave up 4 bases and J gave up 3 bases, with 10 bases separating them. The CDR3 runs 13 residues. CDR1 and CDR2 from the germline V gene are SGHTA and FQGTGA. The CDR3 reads CASSYKGGYEQYF. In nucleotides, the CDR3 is TGTGCCAGCAGCTATAAGGGAGGCTACGAGCAGTACTTC.

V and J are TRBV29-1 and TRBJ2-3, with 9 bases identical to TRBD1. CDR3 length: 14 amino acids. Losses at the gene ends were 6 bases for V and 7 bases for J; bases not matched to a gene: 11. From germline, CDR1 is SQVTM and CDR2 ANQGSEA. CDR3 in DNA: TGCAGCGTAAAAAAGACAGGGGGAAGAAATACGCAGTATTTT. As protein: CSVKKTGGRNTQYF.

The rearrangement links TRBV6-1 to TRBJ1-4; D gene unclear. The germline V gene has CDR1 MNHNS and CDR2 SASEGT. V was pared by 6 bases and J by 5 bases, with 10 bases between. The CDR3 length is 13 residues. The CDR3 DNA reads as TGTGCCAGCAGGATGGTTCCAAATGAAAAACTGTTTTTT. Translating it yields CASRMVPNEKLFF.

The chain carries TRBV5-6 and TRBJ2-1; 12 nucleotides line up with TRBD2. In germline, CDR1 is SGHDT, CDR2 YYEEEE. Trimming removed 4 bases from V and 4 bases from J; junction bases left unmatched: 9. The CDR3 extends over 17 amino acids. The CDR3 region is CASSGLLAGGPYNEQFF. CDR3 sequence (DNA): TGTGCCAGCAGCGGTCTTCTAGCGGGGGGGCCTTACAATGAGCAGTTCTTC.

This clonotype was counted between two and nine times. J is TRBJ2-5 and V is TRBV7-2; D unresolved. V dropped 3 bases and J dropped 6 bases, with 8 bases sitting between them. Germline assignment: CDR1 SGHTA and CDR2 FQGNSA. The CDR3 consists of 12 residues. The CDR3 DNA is TGTGCCAGCAGCTTCGGTGCTAAGACCCAGTACTTC. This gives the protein CASSFGAKTQYF.

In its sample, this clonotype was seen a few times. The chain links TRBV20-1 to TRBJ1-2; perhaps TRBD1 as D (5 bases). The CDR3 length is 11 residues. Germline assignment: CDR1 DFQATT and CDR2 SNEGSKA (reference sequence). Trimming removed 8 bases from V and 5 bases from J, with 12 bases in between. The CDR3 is CSPSGGYGYTF. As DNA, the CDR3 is TGCAGTCCGAGTGGGGGGTATGGCTACACCTTC.

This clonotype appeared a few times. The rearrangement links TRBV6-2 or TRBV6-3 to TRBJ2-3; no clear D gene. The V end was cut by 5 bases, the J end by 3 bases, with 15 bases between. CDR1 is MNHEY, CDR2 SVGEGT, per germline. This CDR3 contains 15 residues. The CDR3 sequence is CASSSPVLRTDTQYF. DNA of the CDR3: TGTGCCAGCAGTAGTCCGGTTTTACGGACAGATACGCAGTATTTT.